A single TCR beta chain is shown here with its context. Its antigen is as yet unknown. This CDR3 has 14 amino acids. CDR1 and CDR2 (germline): SGHRS, YFSETQ. Trimming left V 1 base short and J 5 bases short, with 10 bases between. The record originates from a study of cytomegalovirus exposure and HLA in healthy donors. Across the whole study: Out of 150 million to 200 million T cells, an earlier analysis found more than 95 million unique TCR beta sequences in total. The study's findings and limits: About 87% or about 30% of the time was how often most TCR beta V segments were productive, according to an earlier analysis. At a 0.05 false discovery rate, a later analysis found around 17,000 TCR beta sequences to be associated with HLA alleles. Follow-up analysis found HLA locus-dependent TCR association rates, highest for DRB1 and lowest for HLA-C.

In the PCR, 60 Vbeta and 13 Jbeta primers were used. This table comes from immunoSEQ multiplex PCR, and its TCRdb copy is limited to in-frame clones, with some not included. This sample has some 130,000 clones; about four fifths occur once, and the top ten carry approximately 2.8%. Material for sequencing was PBMCs. The TCR was taken from a female donor in good health and CMV-seronegative. The chain employs TRBV5-1 and TRBJ2-1; D gene unclear. CDR3 amino acids: CASSLLRPDNEQFF. CDR3 DNA sequence: TGCGCCAGCAGCTTGCTCCGCCCGGACAATGAGCAGTTCTTC.